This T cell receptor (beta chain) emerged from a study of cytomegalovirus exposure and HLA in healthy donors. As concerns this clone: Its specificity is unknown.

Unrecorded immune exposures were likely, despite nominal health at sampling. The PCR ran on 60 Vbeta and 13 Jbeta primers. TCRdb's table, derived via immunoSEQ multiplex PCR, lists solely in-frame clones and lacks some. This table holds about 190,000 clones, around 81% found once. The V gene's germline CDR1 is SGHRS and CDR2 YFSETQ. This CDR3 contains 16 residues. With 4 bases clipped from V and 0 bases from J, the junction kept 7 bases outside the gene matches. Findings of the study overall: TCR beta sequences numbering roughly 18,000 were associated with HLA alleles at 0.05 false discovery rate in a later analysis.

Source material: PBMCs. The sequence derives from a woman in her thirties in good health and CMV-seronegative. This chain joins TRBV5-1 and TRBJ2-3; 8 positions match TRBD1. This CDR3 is CASSLLQGASTDTQYF. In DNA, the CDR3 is TGCGCCAGCAGCCTCCTTCAGGGGGCGAGCACAGATACGCAGTATTTT. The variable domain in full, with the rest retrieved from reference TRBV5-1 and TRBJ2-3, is KAGVTQTPRYLIKTRGQQVTLSCSPISGHRSVSWYQQTPGQGLQFLFEYFSETQRNKGNFPGRFSGRQFSNSRSEMNVSTLELGDSALYLCASSLLQGASTDTQYFGPGTRLTVL.